These T cell receptor beta chains were read from a single sample in a study of identical twins. TCRdb redid the calling of the 5' RACE reads with MiXCR, one entry per CDR3 protein. The repertoire holds around 1.7 million distinct CDR3 sequences, with about 30% as singletons. The sequenced material came from cord blood. The source is a newborn girl in good health. The CDR3 runs from the conserved cysteine through the conserved F or W. Each record gives: V gene, J gene, clone size, D gene, CDR3 protein, CDR3 DNA. D genes are given only for firm matches. Clone size is stated in some rows and not others, as once, few, many or a class when expanded.

>TRBV5-8|TRBJ2-1|few|TRBD2
CASSRGRGLLGDEQFF
TGTGCCAGCAGCCGCGGGAGGGGGCTACTGGGTGATGAGCAGTTCTTC
>TRBV4-2|TRBJ2-1|.|.
CASSQVGHQETQFF
TGTGCCAGCAGCCAAGTAGGCCACCAAGAGACCCAGTTCTTC
>TRBV5-1|TRBJ1-1|.|TRBD1
CASSLAGGQVTEAFF
TGCGCCAGCAGCTTGGCCGGGGGACAGGTTACGGAAGCTTTCTTT
>TRBV29-1|TRBJ1-1|.|TRBD1
CSVQGAWVAGAFF
TGCAGCGTACAGGGGGCGTGGGTTGCTGGAGCTTTCTTT
>TRBV27|TRBJ2-3|.|.
CASSLYGAVSADTQYF
TGTGCCAGCAGTTTATACGGCGCGGTTTCAGCAGATACGCAGTATTTT
>TRBV7-2|TRBJ2-2|.|TRBD2
CASSPGLAGGTKVFF
TGTGCCTCATCCCCGGGACTAGCGGGAGGAACGAAGGTGTTTTTT
>TRBV6-2/TRBV6-3|TRBJ2-7|few|.
CASNPEAISYEQYF
TGTGCCAGCAACCCCGAGGCCATCTCCTACGAGCAGTACTTC
>TRBV29-1|TRBJ2-7|.|.
CGVGDWHSYEQYF
TGCGGCGTAGGGGACTGGCACTCCTACGAGCAGTACTTC
>TRBV29-1|TRBJ1-1|.|.
CSVRRGAGNTEAFF
TGCAGCGTTCGAAGGGGCGCTGGGAACACTGAAGCTTTCTTT
>TRBV25-1|TRBJ1-1|few|.
CASSPVTENTEAFF
TGTGCCAGCAGTCCAGTCACAGAGAACACTGAAGCTTTCTTT
>TRBV5-1|TRBJ2-1|.|TRBD2
CASSLVTGLAGEHNEQFF
TGCGCCAGCAGCTTGGTGACGGGACTAGCGGGAGAGCACAATGAGCAGTTCTTC
>TRBV29-1|TRBJ2-5|few|TRBD1
CSVVTDREYF
TGCAGCGTTGTAACGGACAGGGAGTACTTC
>TRBV27|TRBJ2-5|few|.
CASSLGVTSRETQYF
TGTGCCAGCAGTTTAGGTGTCACTAGCCGGGAGACCCAGTACTTC
>TRBV6-6|TRBJ2-7|few|.
CASGLGTGRDKYEQYF
TGTGCCAGCGGACTCGGGACTGGCCGAGACAAGTACGAGCAGTACTTC
>TRBV10-3|TRBJ2-1|.|TRBD2
CAIRGTSGYNEQFF
TGTGCCATCAGGGGGACTAGCGGATACAATGAGCAGTTCTTC
>TRBV12-3/TRBV12-4|TRBJ2-5|few|.
CASSFFGWESDGETQYF
TGTGCCAGCAGTTTCTTTGGTTGGGAATCGGATGGGGAGACCCAGTACTTC
>TRBV29-1|TRBJ2-2|few|.
CSVTSPNTGELFF
TGCAGCGTGACTAGTCCGAACACCGGGGAGCTGTTTTTT
>TRBV7-2|TRBJ1-2|.|.
CASRPAPVREGYGYTF
TGTGCCAGCAGACCAGCGCCGGTCAGGGAGGGCTATGGCTACACCTTC
>TRBV2|TRBJ2-1|.|.
CASPREDRYNDEQFF
TGTGCCAGCCCCAGGGAGGATAGGTACAACGATGAGCAGTTCTTC
>TRBV20-1|TRBJ2-3|few|TRBD2
CSAVTSGRADTQYF
TGCAGTGCCGTAACTAGCGGGAGGGCCGATACGCAGTATTTT
>TRBV7-2|TRBJ1-3|.|.
CASSLARQSSGNIIYF
TGTGCCAGCAGCTTAGCCCGACAGAGCTCTGGAAACATCATATATTTT
>TRBV5-4|TRBJ2-7|.|.
CASSGSLGTQGYNEQYF
TGTGCCAGCAGCGGCTCACTAGGGACCCAAGGTTACAATGAGCAGTACTTC
>TRBV6-6|TRBJ1-2|few|TRBD1
CASSKSPGGDGYTF
TGTGCCAGCAGTAAATCCCCAGGGGGCGATGGCTACACCTTC
>TRBV27|TRBJ2-5|few|TRBD1
CASSPRQGSIETQYF
TGTGCCAGCAGTCCCAGACAGGGTAGTATAGAGACCCAGTACTTC
>TRBV20-1|TRBJ2-3|few|TRBD2
CSASGRAHSTDTQYF
TGCAGTGCTAGCGGGAGGGCCCATAGCACAGATACGCAGTATTTT
>TRBV4-2|TRBJ1-4|.|.
CASSKRGDGSRIKEKLFF
TGTGCCAGCAGCAAAAGAGGCGACGGCTCTAGAATTAAGGAAAAACTGTTTTTT
>TRBV29-1|TRBJ2-1|few|.
CSVVRNNEQFF
TGCAGCGTTGTGCGCAACAATGAGCAGTTCTTC
>TRBV20-1|TRBJ1-2|.|.
CSARTGTVYGYTF
TGCAGTGCTAGAACAGGGACGGTCTATGGCTACACCTTC
>TRBV11-2|TRBJ2-5|.|TRBD1
CASSPLTGGQTQYF
TGTGCCAGCAGCCCCTTGACAGGGGGGCAGACCCAGTACTTC
>TRBV24-1|TRBJ2-1|.|.
CATSGDLPSSYNEQFF
TGTGCCACCAGTGGGGACCTCCCGAGCTCCTACAATGAGCAGTTCTTC
>TRBV20-1|TRBJ1-4|few|.
CSASGGFNEKLFF
TGCAGTGCTAGTGGGGGGTTTAATGAAAAACTGTTTTTT
>TRBV12-3/TRBV12-4|TRBJ1-2|.|TRBD1
CASSLGVGQLNGYTF
TGTGCCAGCAGTTTAGGCGTGGGACAGTTAAATGGCTACACCTTC
>TRBV28|TRBJ2-1|.|TRBD2
CASSPGLAASEDEQFF
TGTGCCAGCAGCCCGGGACTAGCGGCCTCGGAGGATGAGCAGTTCTTC
>TRBV5-1|TRBJ2-1|few|.
CASSLANQNEQFF
TGCGCCAGCAGCTTGGCCAATCAAAATGAGCAGTTCTTC
>TRBV25-1|TRBJ1-2|.|TRBD1
CASSAAGTDGYTF
TGTGCCAGCAGTGCCGCCGGGACAGATGGCTACACCTTC
>TRBV20-1|TRBJ1-2|many|.
CSARIGPNYGYTF
TGCAGTGCTAGAATCGGCCCGAACTATGGCTACACCTTC
>TRBV20-1|TRBJ2-7|.|.
CSARGAHGQHYEQYF
TGCAGTGCTAGAGGGGCACACGGACAGCATTACGAGCAGTACTTC
>TRBV12-3/TRBV12-4|TRBJ2-7|.|.
CASSPGNNEQYF
TGTGCCAGCAGCCCGGGCAACAATGAGCAGTACTTC
>TRBV5-8|TRBJ2-4|few|TRBD2
CASSWTSGRNIQYF
TGTGCCAGCAGCTGGACTAGCGGGAGAAACATTCAGTACTTC
>TRBV9|TRBJ1-1|.|.
CASSPRTTMNTEAFF
TGTGCCAGCAGCCCCCGGACAACCATGAACACTGAAGCTTTCTTT
>TRBV14|TRBJ2-3|.|TRBD2
CASSQRTLGGFLADTQYF
TGTGCCAGCAGCCAAAGGACCCTGGGGGGGTTTCTGGCAGATACGCAGTATTTT
>TRBV21-1|TRBJ1-1|.|.
CASSKARVNTEAFF
TGTGCCAGCAGCAAAGCACGGGTGAACACTGAAGCTTTCTTT
>TRBV10-3|TRBJ2-3|few|TRBD2
CAISEYSGSSTDTQYF
TGTGCCATCAGTGAGTACAGCGGGAGCAGCACAGATACGCAGTATTTT
>TRBV20-1|TRBJ2-7|.|TRBD2
CSARKYGLASYEQYF
TGCAGTGCTAGAAAATATGGACTAGCGTCCTACGAGCAGTACTTC
>TRBV28|TRBJ2-7|.|.
CASSLWEGQYF
TGTGCCAGCAGTTTGTGGGAAGGGCAGTACTTC
>TRBV15|TRBJ2-5|few|TRBD2
CATSRDKRGVGEQYF
TGTGCCACCAGCAGAGATAAACGGGGGGTGGGGGAGCAGTACTTC
>TRBV27|TRBJ2-7|.|.
CASSLSISGSYEQYF
TGTGCCAGCAGTTTATCGATTAGCGGTTCCTACGAGCAGTACTTC
>TRBV20-1|TRBJ2-3|.|.
CSARRKGGRAGDTQYF
TGCAGTGCTAGAAGAAAGGGCGGGCGTGCCGGCGATACGCAGTATTTT
>TRBV5-1|TRBJ2-3|few|.
CASSQGGLDTQYF
TGCGCCAGCAGCCAGGGGGGTTTAGATACGCAGTATTTT
>TRBV20-1|TRBJ2-3|.|.
CSARVGRSGDTQYF
TGCAGTGCTAGAGTGGGTCGTTCGGGAGATACGCAGTATTTT
>TRBV7-9|TRBJ2-7|.|.
CASSPFWENSYEQYF
TGTGCCAGCAGCCCTTTTTGGGAGAACTCCTACGAGCAGTACTTC
>TRBV28|TRBJ1-5|.|.
CASSGGRLRGNQPQHF
TGTGCCAGCAGTGGTGGCAGATTAAGGGGCAATCAGCCCCAGCATTTT
>TRBV27|TRBJ2-1|.|.
CASSLLGPEQFF
TGTGCCAGCAGTTTATTGGGGCCTGAGCAGTTCTTC
>TRBV5-1|TRBJ1-4|.|TRBD1
CASSFTGAGEKLFF
TGCGCCAGCAGCTTTACAGGGGCTGGGGAAAAACTGTTTTTT
>TRBV20-1|TRBJ2-1|.|TRBD2
CSARDGGGATYNEQFF
TGCAGTGCTAGAGATGGCGGGGGGGCTACCTACAATGAGCAGTTCTTC
>TRBV2|TRBJ2-4|many|.
CASKQSLSNPAKNIQYF
TGTGCCAGCAAGCAGAGTCTTTCCAACCCAGCCAAAAACATTCAGTACTTC
>TRBV12-3/TRBV12-4|TRBJ2-1|.|.
CASRWAVSSYNEQFF
TGTGCCAGCAGGTGGGCGGTTAGCTCCTACAATGAGCAGTTCTTC
>TRBV6-1|TRBJ2-7|few|.
CASRTQSQGSGVEQYF
TGTGCCAGCAGGACCCAATCACAGGGTTCGGGTGTTGAGCAGTACTTC
>TRBV20-1|TRBJ2-7|few|TRBD1
CSARRGQGAIEQYF
TGCAGTGCTAGACGTGGACAGGGGGCGATCGAGCAGTACTTC
>TRBV5-1|TRBJ1-2|few|.
CASSFDSLGGYTF
TGCGCCAGCAGCTTCGACTCCTTGGGGGGCTACACCTTC